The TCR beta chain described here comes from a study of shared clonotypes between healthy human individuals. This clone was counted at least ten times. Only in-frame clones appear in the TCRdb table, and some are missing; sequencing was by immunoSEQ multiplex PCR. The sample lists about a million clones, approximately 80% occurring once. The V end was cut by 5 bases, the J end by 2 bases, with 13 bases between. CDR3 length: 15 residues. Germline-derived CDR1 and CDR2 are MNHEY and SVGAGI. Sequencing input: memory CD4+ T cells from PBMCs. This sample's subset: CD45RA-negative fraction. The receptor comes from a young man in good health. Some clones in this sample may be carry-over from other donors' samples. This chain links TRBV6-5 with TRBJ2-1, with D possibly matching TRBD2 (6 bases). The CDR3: CASSLSGAAYNEQFF. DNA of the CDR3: TGTGCCAGCAGTCTCTCGGGAGCGGCCTACAATGAGCAGTTCTTC.